This entry is about one T cell receptor beta chain. This record comes from a study of T-cell reconstitution after alpha-beta-depleted transplantation in children. This CDR3 is 16 amino acids long. Germline V CDR1 and CDR2: SNHLY, FYNNEI. After removal of 6 bases from V and 3 bases from J, the junction contained 11 bases not matched to a gene. A TCRbeta library incorporating unique molecular identifiers was prepared. Using its own MiXCR run on the PCR reads, TCRdb lists one record per CDR3 protein. This table holds about 540,000 distinct CDR3 sequences, approximately 20% found once. This sample comprised PBMCs from the stem cell graft donor, obtained from the stem cell graft. The clonotype was recovered from a human donor who donated a stem cell graft to a child with acute lymphoblastic leukemia. The rearrangement links TRBV2 to TRBJ1-5; 7 positions match TRBD1. The CDR3 reads CASSDNRGQFNQPQHF. The CDR3 nucleotides read TGTGCCAGCAGCGACAACCGGGGACAGTTCAATCAGCCCCAGCATTTT.